Each of the 6 T cell receptor beta chains below was sequenced from the same sample in a study of T cells in Graves' hyperthyroidism and ophthalmopathy (dated by TCRdb to the late 2010s). The method was multiplex PCR. TCRdb lists the instrument as Illumina HiSeq 2000. Amplification of TCR beta CDR3 regions was carried out from RNA transcripts. The first round of RT-PCR for the TCR CDR3 was performed with the HTBI primer set and the Qiagen OneStep RT-PCR kit. In TCRdb, the public reads were trimmed at Q25 with fastp and aligned with MiXCR, with productive beta chains retained. One record per CDR3 amino acid sequence lists the most common genes and DNA. For this sample there are a few hundred thousand distinct CDR3 sequences; under 15% appear just once. 9.2% of the sample is held by the ten biggest clonotypes. Sample: blood. The receptor set was obtained from a young woman with Graves' hyperthyroidism.

Ten or more counts support this clonotype. The chain joins TRBV7-8 to TRBJ1-5, with D hard to call. CDR3 size: 16 residues. Germline CDR1 reads SGHVS; CDR2 reads FQNEAQ. Trimming removed 6 bases at V and 0 bases at J, with 15 bases between. Written as DNA, the CDR3 is TGTGCCAGCAGAGAAACGGCGTCTTATAGCAATCAGCCCCAGCATTTT. Protein: CASRETASYSNQPQHF. Using reference TRBV7-8 and TRBJ1-5 for the parts outside the CDR3, the full variable domain is GAGVSQSPRYKVAKRGQDVALRCDPISGHVSLFWYQQALGQGPEFLTYFQNEAQLDKSGLPSDRFFAERPEGSVSTLKIQRTQQEDSAVYLCASRETASYSNQPQHFGDGTRLSIL.

The table lists this clonotype with many counts. The chain joins TRBV6-1 to TRBJ2-1; 12 bases match TRBD2. V shed 5 bases, J shed 0 bases, and the junction held 5 bases outside the gene matches. The germline V gene encodes CDR1 MNHNS and CDR2 SASEGT. The CDR3 is made up of 17 amino acids. The CDR3 sequence is CASSYTSGRTSYNEQFF. The CDR3 coding sequence is TGTGCCAGCAGTTATACTAGCGGGAGGACCTCCTACAATGAGCAGTTCTTC.

This clonotype was observed at least ten times. This chain joins TRBV28 and TRBJ1-6; no firm D call. From germline, CDR1 is MDHEN and CDR2 SYDVKM. V was cut by 2 bases and J by 6 bases, with 8 bases left in between. The CDR3 has 14 amino acids. CDR3 in DNA: TGTGCCAGCAGTTTAAGTCCTCGTAATTCACCCCTCCACTTT. It codes for CASSLSPRNSPLHF. The whole variable domain, remainder taken from reference TRBV28 and TRBJ1-6, is DVKVTQSSRYLVKRTGEKVFLECVQDMDHENMFWYRQDPGLGLRLIYFSYDVKMKEKGDIPEGYSVSREKKERFSLILESASTNQTSMYLCASSLSPRNSPLHFGNGTRLTVT.

A few counts support this clonotype. The chain links TRBV19 to TRBJ1-2, with D uncertain. Looked up from germline, CDR1 is LNHDA and CDR2 is SQIVND (reference sequence). There are 14 residues in the CDR3. V gave up 1 base and J gave up 4 bases, with 10 bases separating them. CDR3 DNA sequence: TGTGCCAGTAGTATAGGGAAGGCCCTCTATGGCTACACCTTC. It codes for CASSIGKALYGYTF.

A note on this clonotype: It may be a read error: a sequence one base away is much more abundant. The V call is TRBV3-1, the J call TRBJ2-5; D is uncertain. The CDR3 spans 12 residues. The V and J ends lost 1 base and 4 bases respectively, with 4 bases between them. Per the germline V gene, CDR1 is LGHDT and CDR2 is YNNKEL (reference sequence). CDR3 residues: CASSQVTETQYF. DNA for the CDR3: TGTGCCAGCAGCCAAGTGACAGAGACCCAGTACTTC.

This clonotype occurred many times. The chain is built from TRBV10-3 and TRBJ2-7; D gene unclear. Germline V lookup: CDR1 ENHRY, CDR2 SYGVKD. The CDR3 length is 16 residues. Trimming stripped 0 bases from V and 1 base from J, with 13 bases between. CDR3 loop: CAISESTTPQSYEQYF. CDR3 coding DNA: TGTGCCATCAGTGAGTCGACAACACCCCAGTCCTACGAGCAGTACTTC.